These 23 T cell receptor beta chains came from one sample sequenced in a study of graft-versus-host responses after intestinal transplantation. Using immunoSEQ multiplex PCR, the repertoire was profiled, and TCRdb retains in-frame clones only, with some absent. The sample carries some 87,000 clones, roughly 93% recorded once. Their target antigens are unknown. Sequences were derived from unstimulated CD8+ T cells sorted from spleen or lymph node cells, sampled before transplant. The receptors originated from a human donor who was the organ donor for an intestinal transplant.

The chain combines TRBV4-1 with TRBJ2-5; 9 bases are shared with TRBD2. The germline V gene encodes CDR1 MGHRA and CDR2 YSYEKL. J was trimmed by 3 bases and V by 1 base; bases with no gene match: 6. The CDR3 totals 16 residues. CDR3 sequence: CASSQAGGGGKETQYF. The DNA for the CDR3 is TGCGCCAGCAGCCAAGCGGGCGGGGGGGGAAAAGAGACCCAGTACTTC.

The V and J genes are TRBV5-5 and TRBJ2-5; D gene ambiguous. The CDR3 covers 12 residues. Between the trimmed V and J ends, which lost 1 base and 5 bases, there was a span of 6 bases. Germline-derived CDR1 and CDR2 are SGHKS and YYEKEE (reference sequence). The CDR3 DNA sequence: TGTGCCAGCAGCTTGTTCTCGGAGACCCAGTACTTC. It yields the protein CASSLFSETQYF.

This clone showed up just once. CDR3 protein: CASSEARFVSNQPQHF. CDR3 nucleotide sequence: TGTGCCAGCAGTGAAGCCAGGTTTGTTAGCAATCAGCCCCAGCATTTT. This chain uses TRBV6-1 with TRBJ1-5; unclear D gene. Trimming stripped 0 bases from V and 0 bases from J, with 9 bases between. This CDR3 is built from 16 residues. Germline CDR1 and CDR2: MNHNS and SASEGT.

V gene TRBV21-1 combines with J gene TRBJ2-7; TRBD1 reflects the table's D call only, with no check against the DNA. TRBV21-1 is termed a pseudogene. CDR3 length: 16 amino acids. The CDR3 DNA reads as TGTGCCAGCAGCAATGGGACAGGGGAGGATGGGTACGAGCAGTACTTC. Encoded protein: CASSNGTGEDGYEQYF.

This sequence joins TRBV4-1 and TRBJ2-5; D is unresolved. The CDR3 has 15 residues. The V gene's germline CDR1 is MGHRA and CDR2 YSYEKL. Trimming left V 3 bases short and J 4 bases short, with 15 bases between. The CDR3 nucleotides read TGCGCCAGCAGCCACGAAGACATGCCCGGAGAGACCCAGTACTTC. Its translation is CASSHEDMPGETQYF.

The rearrangement uses TRBV19 and TRBJ1-2; D not resolved. CDR3 length equals 13 residues. V dropped 7 bases and J dropped 0 bases, with 9 bases sitting between them. CDR1 is LNHDA, CDR2 SQIVND, per germline (reference sequence). In nucleotides, the CDR3 is TGTGCCAGTACGTACAGTCCTAACTATGGCTACACCTTC. As protein: CASTYSPNYGYTF.

This rearrangement joins TRBV29-1 to TRBJ2-5; TRBD2 aligns across 8 bases. This CDR3 comprises 13 residues. The ends lost 3 bases at V and 2 bases at J; junction bases unmatched: 2. Germline loops: CDR1 SQVTM, CDR2 ANQGSEA. The CDR3 nucleotides are TGCAGCGTTGACAGCGGGGGTCAAGAGACCCAGTACTTC. Encoded protein: CSVDSGGQETQYF.

The gene calls are TRBV4-3 and TRBJ1-4; D gene ambiguous. This CDR3 comprises 15 residues. Between the trimmed V and J ends, which lost 0 bases and 0 bases, there was a span of 5 bases. Germline-derived CDR1 and CDR2 are LGHNA and YSLEER. CDR3 region: CASSQESPTNEKLFF. The CDR3 bases are TGCGCCAGCAGCCAAGAGTCTCCAACTAATGAAAAACTGTTTTTT.

The chain employs TRBV7-9 and TRBJ2-5; TRBD2 agrees at 10 bases. From germline, CDR1 is SEHNR and CDR2 FQNEAQ (reference sequence). The CDR3 is made up of 14 amino acids. Trimming cost V 8 bases and J 3 bases; bases outside gene matches: 6. CDR3 region: CASGLAVAKETQYF. The DNA of the CDR3 is TGTGCCAGCGGACTAGCGGTGGCTAAAGAGACCCAGTACTTC.

V and J are TRBV28 and TRBJ2-7, with TRBD2 identical over 7 bases. Per the germline V gene, CDR1 is MDHEN and CDR2 is SYDVKM. The V segment lost 7 bases and the J segment 3 bases; nucleotides outside the gene matches: 9. CDR3 length: 14 amino acids. CDR3 in amino acids: CASTSGRVNYEQYF. The CDR3 DNA is TGTGCCAGCACCTCGGGGAGGGTCAACTACGAGCAGTACTTC.

V gene TRBV16 combines with J gene TRBJ2-7; D gene ambiguous. V dropped 3 bases and J dropped 2 bases, with 8 bases sitting between them. Germline values: CDR1 KGHSY, CDR2 FQNENV. The CDR3 is 13 residues long. For the CDR3, the DNA is TGTGCCAGCAGCCAGCCCCCAGCCTACGAGCAGTACTTC. Its translation is CASSQPPAYEQYF.

The J gene is TRBJ1-4, the V gene TRBV5-1, with 10 bases matching TRBD1. The CDR3 totals 14 residues. The germline CDR1 and CDR2 sequences are SGHRS and YFSETQ. V gave up 3 bases and J gave up 8 bases; unmatched junction bases: 4. The CDR3 loop reads CASSSGTGDEKLFF. DNA of the CDR3: TGCGCCAGCAGCTCCGGGACAGGGGACGAAAAACTGTTTTTT.

The rearrangement uses TRBV6-1 and TRBJ2-1, with D possibly TRBD1 on 5 matching bases. Germline V CDR1 and CDR2: MNHNS, SASEGT. Trimming removed 2 bases at V and 8 bases at J, with 7 bases between. There are 12 residues in the CDR3. The CDR3 sequence: CASSEPGYEQFF. CDR3 in DNA: TGTGCCAGCAGTGAACCAGGGTATGAGCAGTTCTTC.

This rearrangement joins TRBV11-3 to TRBJ2-1; 8 positions match TRBD1. The germline gives CDR1 SGHNT, CDR2 YENEEA. The CDR3 sequence is 13 residues long. V shed 5 bases and J 7 bases; nucleotides not matched to a gene: 4. DNA of the CDR3: TGTGCCAGCAGCCAGAGGACAGGGAATGAGCAGTTCTTC. Translation gives CASSQRTGNEQFF.

The V and J genes are TRBV7-8 and TRBJ2-1; D perhaps matches TRBD2 (5 bases). CDR3 size: 15 residues. Per the germline V gene, CDR1 is SGHVS and CDR2 is FQNEAQ. V lost 4 bases to trimming and J lost 6 bases, with 16 bases between them. CDR3 in DNA: TGTGCCAGCAGCTCCCGTGAGGGAGCCCGCAATGAGCAGTTCTTC. Protein product: CASSSREGARNEQFF.

The chain uses TRBV5-4 and TRBJ2-3; weak D call: TRBD2 (6 bases). The CDR3 spans 15 residues. The germline V and J ends were trimmed by 0 bases and 3 bases, with 11 bases remaining between them. Germline CDR1 reads SGHNT; CDR2 reads YYREEE (reference sequence). The CDR3 region is CASSLAGDLTDTQYF. CDR3 DNA: TGTGCCAGCAGCTTGGCCGGGGACTTAACAGATACGCAGTATTTT.

This chain connects TRBV27 to TRBJ2-1, with TRBD2 matching 9 bases. Per germline, CDR1 MNHEY and CDR2 SMNVEV (reference sequence). The CDR3 contains 19 residues. V was clipped by 7 bases and J by 2 bases; unmatched bases: 18. The CDR3 DNA sequence: TGTGCCAGCAACTCTGGGACTAGCTCTAATCGGGGGGCCTACAATGAGCAGTTCTTC. It is translated as CASNSGTSSNRGAYNEQFF.

This clone was observed once. The chain carries TRBV27 and TRBJ2-7; TRBD2 agrees at 12 bases. CDR3 length: 17 amino acids. The germline V gene has CDR1 MNHEY and CDR2 SMNVEV (reference sequence). V trimming: 5 bases; J trimming: 3 bases; junction bases outside the gene matches: 11. The DNA of the CDR3 is TGTGCCAGCAGTCTTGGCCCTGGGACTAGCGGGTTCTACGAGCAGTACTTC. As protein: CASSLGPGTSGFYEQYF.

V is TRBV7-9 and J is TRBJ2-7, with 7 bases matching TRBD1. Germline V lookup: CDR1 SEHNR, CDR2 FQNEAQ (reference sequence). The V gene end was trimmed by 5 bases and the J gene end by 3 bases; junction bases not matched to a gene: 7. CDR3 size: 14 residues. The CDR3 here is CASSTGTENYEQYF. The CDR3 nucleotides are TGTGCCAGCAGCACAGGGACAGAGAACTACGAGCAGTACTTC.

The rearrangement uses TRBV7-8 and TRBJ2-7; TRBD1 aligns across 7 bases. The V and J ends lost 1 base and 5 bases, in that order; junction bases with no gene match: 5. Germline V CDR1 and CDR2: SGHVS, FQNEAQ. This CDR3 region has 14 residues. The CDR3 DNA is TGTGCCAGCAGCTTAGAGGGGGCCCCTGACGAGCAGTACTTC. Translated, it gives CASSLEGAPDEQYF.

J is TRBJ2-5 and V is TRBV7-9; 9 bases map to TRBD2. The V and J ends lost 6 bases and 4 bases, in that order; junction bases with no gene match: 6. There are 14 residues in the CDR3. Germline V CDR1 and CDR2: SEHNR, FQNEAQ (reference sequence). The CDR3 DNA reads TGTGCCAGCAGGCGCAGCGGGAGGCGAGAGACCCAGTACTTC. This codes for CASRRSGRRETQYF.

The J gene is TRBJ2-7, the V gene TRBV6-5; no clear D. The CDR3 totals 15 residues. Per germline, CDR1 MNHEY and CDR2 SVGAGI. V was cut by 6 bases and J by 0 bases, with 15 bases left in between. The CDR3 DNA reads TGTGCCAGCAGGAACGCGTTCAAATGCTCCTACGAGCAGTACTTC. Protein sequence: CASRNAFKCSYEQYF.

The V call is TRBV6-5, the J call TRBJ2-7; weak D call: TRBD2 (6 bases). Looked up from germline, CDR1 is MNHEY and CDR2 is SVGAGI. There are 13 residues in the CDR3. Trimming removed 10 bases at V and 1 base at J, with 14 bases between. CDR3 sequence reads: CATGAGPSYEQYF. The DNA for the CDR3 is TGTGCCACTGGGGCGGGGCCTTCCTACGAGCAGTACTTC.